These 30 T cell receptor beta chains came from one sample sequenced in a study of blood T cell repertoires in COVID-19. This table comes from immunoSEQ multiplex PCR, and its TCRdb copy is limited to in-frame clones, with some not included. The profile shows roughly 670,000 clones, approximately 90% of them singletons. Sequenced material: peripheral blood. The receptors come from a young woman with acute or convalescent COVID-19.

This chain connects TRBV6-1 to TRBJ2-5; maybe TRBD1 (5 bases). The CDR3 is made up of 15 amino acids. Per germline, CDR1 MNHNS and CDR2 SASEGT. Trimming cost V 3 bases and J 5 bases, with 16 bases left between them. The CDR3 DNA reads TGTGCCAGCAGTGACGATCCAGGGTCCTGGGAGACCCAGTACTTC. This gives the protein CASSDDPGSWETQYF.

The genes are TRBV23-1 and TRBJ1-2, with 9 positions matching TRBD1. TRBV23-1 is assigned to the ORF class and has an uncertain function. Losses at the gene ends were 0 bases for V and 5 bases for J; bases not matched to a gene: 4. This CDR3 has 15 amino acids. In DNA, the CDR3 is TGCGCCAGCAGTCAATCGGACAGGGGTCGGTATGGCTACACCTTC. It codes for CASSQSDRGRYGYTF.

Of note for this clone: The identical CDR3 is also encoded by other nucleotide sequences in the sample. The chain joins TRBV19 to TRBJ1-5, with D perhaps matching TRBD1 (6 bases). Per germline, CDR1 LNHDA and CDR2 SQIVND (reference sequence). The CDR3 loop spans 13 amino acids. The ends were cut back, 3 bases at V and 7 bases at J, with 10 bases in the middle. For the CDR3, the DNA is TGTGCCAGTAGTATGGGCCAGGGGCAGCCCCAGCATTTT. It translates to CASSMGQGQPQHF.

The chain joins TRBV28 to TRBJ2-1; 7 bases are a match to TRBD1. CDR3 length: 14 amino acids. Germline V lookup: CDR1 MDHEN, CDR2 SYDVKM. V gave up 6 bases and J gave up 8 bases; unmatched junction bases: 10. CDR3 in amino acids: CASREGGPPDEQFF. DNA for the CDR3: TGTGCCAGCAGGGAAGGGGGCCCCCCCGATGAGCAGTTCTTC.

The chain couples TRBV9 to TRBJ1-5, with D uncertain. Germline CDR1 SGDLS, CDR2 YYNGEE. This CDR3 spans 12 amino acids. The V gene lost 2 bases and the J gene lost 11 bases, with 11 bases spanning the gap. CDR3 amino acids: CASSVPPESQHF. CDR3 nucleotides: TGTGCCAGCAGCGTCCCCCCCGAGTCCCAGCATTTT.

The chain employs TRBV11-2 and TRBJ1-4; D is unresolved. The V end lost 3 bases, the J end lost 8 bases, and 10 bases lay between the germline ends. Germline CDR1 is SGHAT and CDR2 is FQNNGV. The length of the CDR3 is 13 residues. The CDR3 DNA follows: TGTGCCAGCAGCTTTCGCGGGAGGGAAAAACTGTTTTTT. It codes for CASSFRGREKLFF.

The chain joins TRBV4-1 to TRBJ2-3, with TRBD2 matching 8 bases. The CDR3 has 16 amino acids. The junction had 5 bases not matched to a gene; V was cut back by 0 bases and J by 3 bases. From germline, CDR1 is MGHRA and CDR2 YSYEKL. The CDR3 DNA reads TGCGCCAGCAGCCAAGATCGACTAGCGACGACAGATACGCAGTATTTT. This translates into CASSQDRLATTDTQYF.

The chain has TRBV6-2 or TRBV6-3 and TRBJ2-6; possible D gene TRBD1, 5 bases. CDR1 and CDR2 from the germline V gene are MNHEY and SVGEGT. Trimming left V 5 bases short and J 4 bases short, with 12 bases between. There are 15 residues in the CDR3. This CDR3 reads CASSTTAGGANVLTF. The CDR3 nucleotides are TGTGCCAGCAGTACCACGGCAGGGGGGGCCAACGTCCTGACTTTC.

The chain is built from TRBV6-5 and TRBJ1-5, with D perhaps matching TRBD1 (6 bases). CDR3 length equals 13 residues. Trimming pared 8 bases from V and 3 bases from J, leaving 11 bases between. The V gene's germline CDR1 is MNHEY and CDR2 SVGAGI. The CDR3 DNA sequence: TGTGCCAGCGGACAGAAGGTCAATCAGCCCCAGCATTTT. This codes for CASGQKVNQPQHF.

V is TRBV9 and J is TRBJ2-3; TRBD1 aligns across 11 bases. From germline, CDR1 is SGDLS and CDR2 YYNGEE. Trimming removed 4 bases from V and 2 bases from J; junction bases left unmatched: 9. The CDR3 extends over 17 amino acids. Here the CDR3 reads CASSPSGTGGLTDTQYF. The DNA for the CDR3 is TGTGCCAGCAGCCCAAGCGGGACAGGGGGGCTCACAGATACGCAGTATTTT.

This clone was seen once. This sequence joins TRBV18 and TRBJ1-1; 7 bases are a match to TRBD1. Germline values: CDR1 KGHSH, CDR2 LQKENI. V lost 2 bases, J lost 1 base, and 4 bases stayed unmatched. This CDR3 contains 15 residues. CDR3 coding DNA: TGTGCCAGCTCACCAATGGGACAGAAGAACACTGAAGCTTTCTTT. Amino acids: CASSPMGQKNTEAFF.

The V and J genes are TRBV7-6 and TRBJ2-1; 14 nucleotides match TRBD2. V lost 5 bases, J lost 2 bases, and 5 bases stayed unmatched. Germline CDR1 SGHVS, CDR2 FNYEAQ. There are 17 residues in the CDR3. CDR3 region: CASSPETSGGAYNEQFF. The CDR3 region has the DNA TGTGCCAGCAGCCCCGAGACTAGCGGGGGGGCCTACAATGAGCAGTTCTTC.

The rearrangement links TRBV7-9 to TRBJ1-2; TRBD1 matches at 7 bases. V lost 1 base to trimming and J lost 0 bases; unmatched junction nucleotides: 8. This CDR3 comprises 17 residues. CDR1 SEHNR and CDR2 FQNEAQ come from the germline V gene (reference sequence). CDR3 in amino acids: CASSLGQGSPANYGYTF. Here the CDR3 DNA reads TGTGCCAGCAGCTTAGGACAGGGTAGTCCAGCTAACTATGGCTACACCTTC.

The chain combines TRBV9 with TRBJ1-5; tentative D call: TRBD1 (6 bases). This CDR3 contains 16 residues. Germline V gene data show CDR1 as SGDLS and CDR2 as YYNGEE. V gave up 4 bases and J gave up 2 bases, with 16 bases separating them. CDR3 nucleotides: TGTGCCAGCAGCCCCGAAGGGGGTATGGGCAATCAGCCCCAGCATTTT. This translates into CASSPEGGMGNQPQHF.

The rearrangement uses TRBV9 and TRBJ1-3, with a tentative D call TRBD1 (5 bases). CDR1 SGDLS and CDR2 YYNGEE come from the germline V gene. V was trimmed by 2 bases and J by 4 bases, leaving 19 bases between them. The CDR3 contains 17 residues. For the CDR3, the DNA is TGTGCCAGCAGCGTCCAGGGTTTTGGGTTTGAGGGAAACACCATATATTTT. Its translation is CASSVQGFGFEGNTIYF.

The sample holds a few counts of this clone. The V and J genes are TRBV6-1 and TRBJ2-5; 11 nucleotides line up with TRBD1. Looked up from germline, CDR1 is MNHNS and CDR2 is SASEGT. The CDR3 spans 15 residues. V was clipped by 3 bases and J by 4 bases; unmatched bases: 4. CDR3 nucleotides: TGTGCCAGCAGTGACCGGACAGGGGGCGCAGAGACCCAGTACTTC. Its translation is CASSDRTGGAETQYF.

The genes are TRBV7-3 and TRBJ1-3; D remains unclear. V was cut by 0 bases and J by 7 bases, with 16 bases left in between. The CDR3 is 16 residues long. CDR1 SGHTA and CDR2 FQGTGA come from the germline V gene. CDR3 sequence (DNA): TGTGCCAGCAGCTTAACCCTAGACGGCCGACCGAACACCATATATTTT. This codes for CASSLTLDGRPNTIYF.

The DNA of the CDR3 is TGTGCCAGCAGTTTCCCCGAGACTGAAGCTTTCTTT. Its protein product is CASSFPETEAFF. The chain combines TRBV28 with TRBJ1-1; D call uncertain. V was trimmed by 3 bases and J by 5 bases, leaving 7 bases between them. The CDR3 runs 12 residues. Germline V gives CDR1 MDHEN, CDR2 SYDVKM.

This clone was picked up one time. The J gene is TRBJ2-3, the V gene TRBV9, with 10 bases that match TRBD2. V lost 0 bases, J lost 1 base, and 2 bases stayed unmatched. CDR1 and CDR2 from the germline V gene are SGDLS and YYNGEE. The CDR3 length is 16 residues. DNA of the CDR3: TGTGCCAGCAGCGTAGTTAGCGGGGGGCGCACAGATACGCAGTATTTT. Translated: CASSVVSGGRTDTQYF.

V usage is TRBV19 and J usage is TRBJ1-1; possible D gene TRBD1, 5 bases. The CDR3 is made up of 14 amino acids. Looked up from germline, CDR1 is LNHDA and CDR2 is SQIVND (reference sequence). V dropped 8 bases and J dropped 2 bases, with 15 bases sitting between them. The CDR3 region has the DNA TGTGCCAGTCGCACGTTACAGGTTAACACTGAAGCTTTCTTT. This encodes CASRTLQVNTEAFF.

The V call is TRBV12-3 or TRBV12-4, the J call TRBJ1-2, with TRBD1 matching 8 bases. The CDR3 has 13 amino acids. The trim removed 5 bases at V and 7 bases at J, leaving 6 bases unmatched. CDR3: CASSQDRAGGYTF. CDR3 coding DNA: TGTGCCAGCAGTCAGGACAGGGCTGGTGGCTACACCTTC.

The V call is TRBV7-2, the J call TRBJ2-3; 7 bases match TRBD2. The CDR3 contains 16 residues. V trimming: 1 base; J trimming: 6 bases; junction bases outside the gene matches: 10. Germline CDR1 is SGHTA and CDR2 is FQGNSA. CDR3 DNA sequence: TGTGCCAGCAGCTTAGAGCTAGCGGCGCTAGGGGATACGCAGTATTTT. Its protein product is CASSLELAALGDTQYF.

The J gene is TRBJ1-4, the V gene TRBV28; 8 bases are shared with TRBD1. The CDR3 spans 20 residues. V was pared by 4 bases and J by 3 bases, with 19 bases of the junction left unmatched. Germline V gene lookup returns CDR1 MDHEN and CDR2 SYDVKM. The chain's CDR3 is CASSSRPLGGRGQANEKLFF. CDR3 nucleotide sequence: TGTGCCAGCAGTTCTAGGCCTCTGGGAGGCAGGGGGCAAGCTAATGAAAAACTGTTTTTT.

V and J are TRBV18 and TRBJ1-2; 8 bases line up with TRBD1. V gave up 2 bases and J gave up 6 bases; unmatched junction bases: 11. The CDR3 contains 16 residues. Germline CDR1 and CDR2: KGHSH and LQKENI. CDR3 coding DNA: TGTGCCAGCTCACCAGAGACCATTAGGACAGGGCATGGCTACACCTTC. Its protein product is CASSPETIRTGHGYTF.

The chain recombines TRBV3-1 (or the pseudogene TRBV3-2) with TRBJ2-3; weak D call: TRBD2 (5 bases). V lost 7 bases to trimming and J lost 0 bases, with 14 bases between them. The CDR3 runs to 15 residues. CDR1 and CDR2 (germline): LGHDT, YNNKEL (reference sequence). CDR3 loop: CASKLSGGSTDTQYF. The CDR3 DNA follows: TGTGCCAGCAAGTTGAGCGGAGGTAGCACAGATACGCAGTATTTT.

CDR3 protein: CASSVGDRGYNSPLHF. The CDR3 bases are TGTGCCAGCAGTGTGGGGGACAGGGGTTATAATTCACCCCTCCACTTT. J is TRBJ1-6 and V is TRBV6-1, with 10 nucleotides matching TRBD1. Germline V gene sequence: CDR1 MNHNS, CDR2 SASEGT. The CDR3 totals 16 residues. The trim removed 4 bases at V and 4 bases at J, leaving 4 bases unmatched.

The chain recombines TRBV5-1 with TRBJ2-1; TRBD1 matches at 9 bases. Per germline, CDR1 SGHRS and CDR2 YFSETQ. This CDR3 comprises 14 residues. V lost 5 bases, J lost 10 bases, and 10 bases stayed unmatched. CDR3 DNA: TGCGCCAGCAGGGTTGAGGGGACAGGGTACGAGCAGTTCTTC. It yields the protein CASRVEGTGYEQFF. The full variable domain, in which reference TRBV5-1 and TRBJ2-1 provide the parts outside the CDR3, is KAGVTQTPRYLIKTRGQQVTLSCSPISGHRSVSWYQQTPGQGLQFLFEYFSETQRNKGNFPGRFSGRQFSNSRSEMNVSTLELGDSALYLCASRVEGTGYEQFFGPGTRLTVL.

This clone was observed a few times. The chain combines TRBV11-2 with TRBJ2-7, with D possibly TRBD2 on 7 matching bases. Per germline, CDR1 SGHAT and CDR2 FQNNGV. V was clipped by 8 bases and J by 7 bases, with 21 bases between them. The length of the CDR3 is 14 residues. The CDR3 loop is CASGIGGLRREQYF. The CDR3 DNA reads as TGTGCCAGCGGCATCGGGGGGCTACGGCGAGAGCAGTACTTC.

This CDR3 reads CASRGTGGAWNGNTIYF. The CDR3, as DNA: TGTGCCAGCAGGGGGACAGGGGGCGCCTGGAACGGAAACACCATATATTTT. J is TRBJ1-3 and V is TRBV7-2; 12 bases align to TRBD1. The CDR3 has 17 residues. Germline V gene sequence: CDR1 SGHTA, CDR2 FQGNSA. Germline trimming cut 6 bases from V and 4 bases from J; bases unmatched to any gene: 10.

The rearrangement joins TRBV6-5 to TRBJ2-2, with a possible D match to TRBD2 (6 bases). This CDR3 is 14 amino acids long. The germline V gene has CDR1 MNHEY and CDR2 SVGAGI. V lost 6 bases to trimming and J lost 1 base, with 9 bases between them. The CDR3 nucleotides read TGTGCCAGCAGGGCCGGGGGGAACACCGGGGAGCTGTTTTTT. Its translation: CASRAGGNTGELFF.